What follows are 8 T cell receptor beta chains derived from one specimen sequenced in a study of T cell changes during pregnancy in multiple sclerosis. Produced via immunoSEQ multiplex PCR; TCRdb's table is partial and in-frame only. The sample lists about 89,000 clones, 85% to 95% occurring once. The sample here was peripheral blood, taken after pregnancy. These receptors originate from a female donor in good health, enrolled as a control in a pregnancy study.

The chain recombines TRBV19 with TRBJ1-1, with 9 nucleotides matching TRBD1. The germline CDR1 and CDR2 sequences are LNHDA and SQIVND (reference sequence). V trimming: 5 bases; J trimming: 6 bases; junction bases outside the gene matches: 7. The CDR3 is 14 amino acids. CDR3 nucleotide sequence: TGTGCCAGTAGTGTTACAGGGGGCGGCTCTGAAGCTTTCTTT. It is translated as CASSVTGGGSEAFF.

CDR3 region: CASSQDPPAGPSEQYF. CDR3 nucleotides: TGCGCCAGCAGCCAAGATCCCCCAGCAGGGCCCAGCGAGCAGTACTTC. The chain is built from TRBV4-1 and TRBJ2-7; D is possibly TRBD1 (5 bases). The CDR3 length is 16 residues. Between the trimmed V and J ends, which lost 0 bases and 6 bases, there was a span of 18 bases. Germline lookup yields CDR1 MGHRA and CDR2 YSYEKL.

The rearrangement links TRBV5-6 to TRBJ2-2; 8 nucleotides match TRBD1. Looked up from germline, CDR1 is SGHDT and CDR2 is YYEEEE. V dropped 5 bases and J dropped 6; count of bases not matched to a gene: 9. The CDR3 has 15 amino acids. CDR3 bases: TGTGCCAGCAGAAGGACAGGGAAGGGTTCCGGGGAGCTGTTTTTT. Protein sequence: CASRRTGKGSGELFF.

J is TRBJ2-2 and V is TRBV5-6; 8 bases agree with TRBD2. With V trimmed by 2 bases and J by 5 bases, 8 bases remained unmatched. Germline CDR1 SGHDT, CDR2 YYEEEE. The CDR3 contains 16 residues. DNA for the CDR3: TGTGCCAGCAGCTTCCTGAGCGGGAGAGAGACCGGGGAGCTGTTTTTT. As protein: CASSFLSGRETGELFF.

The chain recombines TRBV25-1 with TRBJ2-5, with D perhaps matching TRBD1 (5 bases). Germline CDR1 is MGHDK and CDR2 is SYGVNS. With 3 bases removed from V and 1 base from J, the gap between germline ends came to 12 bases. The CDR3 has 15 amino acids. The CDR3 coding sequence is TGTGCCAGCAGTGACCTCAAGGGGTCCCAAGAGACCCAGTACTTC. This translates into CASSDLKGSQETQYF.

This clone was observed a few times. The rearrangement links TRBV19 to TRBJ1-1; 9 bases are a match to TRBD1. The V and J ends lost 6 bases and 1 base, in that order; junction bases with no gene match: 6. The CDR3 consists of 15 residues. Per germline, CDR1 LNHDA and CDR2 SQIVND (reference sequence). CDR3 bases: TGTGCCAGTAGACCTCGACAGGGGGAGAACACTGAAGCTTTCTTT. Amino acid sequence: CASRPRQGENTEAFF.

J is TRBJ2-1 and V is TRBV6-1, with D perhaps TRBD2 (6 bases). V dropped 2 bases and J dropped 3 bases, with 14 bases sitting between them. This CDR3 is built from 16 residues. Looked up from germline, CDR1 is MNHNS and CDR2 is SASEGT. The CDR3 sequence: CASSEHGGNLYNEQFF. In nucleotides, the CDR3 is TGTGCCAGCAGTGAACACGGGGGTAACCTCTACAATGAGCAGTTCTTC.

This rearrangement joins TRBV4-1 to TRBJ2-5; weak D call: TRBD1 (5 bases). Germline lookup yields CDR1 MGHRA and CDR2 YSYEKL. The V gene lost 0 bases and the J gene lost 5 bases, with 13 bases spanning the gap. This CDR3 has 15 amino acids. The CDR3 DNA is TGCGCCAGCAGCCAAGATGGGGCAGGTTCCGAGACCCAGTACTTC. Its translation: CASSQDGAGSETQYF.